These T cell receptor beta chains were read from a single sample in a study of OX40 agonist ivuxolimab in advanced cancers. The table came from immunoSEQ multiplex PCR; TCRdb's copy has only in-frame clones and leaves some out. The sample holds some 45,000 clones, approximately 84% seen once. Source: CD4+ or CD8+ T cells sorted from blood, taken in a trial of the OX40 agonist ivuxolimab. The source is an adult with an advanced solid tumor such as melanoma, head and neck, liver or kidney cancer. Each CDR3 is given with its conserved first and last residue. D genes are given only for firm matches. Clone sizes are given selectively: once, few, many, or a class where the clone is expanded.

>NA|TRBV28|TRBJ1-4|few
TGTGCCAGCACAGTGCGGACGGGCAATGAAAAACTGTTTTTT
CASTVRTGNEKLFF
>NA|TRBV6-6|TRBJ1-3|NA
TGTGCCAGCAGTTTAGGGTGGCAGGGAAGAAACACCATATATTTT
CASSLGWQGRNTIYF
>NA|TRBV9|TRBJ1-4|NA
TGTGCCAGCAGCGTAGTGGGGGAGGATGAAAAACTGTTTTTT
CASSVVGEDEKLFF
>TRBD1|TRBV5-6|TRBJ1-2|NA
TGTGCCAGCAGCTACGACAGGGCAGGTGGCTACACCTTC
CASSYDRAGGYTF
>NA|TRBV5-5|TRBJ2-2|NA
TGTGCCAGCAGCCTCATTGGGGCCGGGGAGCTGTTTTTT
CASSLIGAGELFF
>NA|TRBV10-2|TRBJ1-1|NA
TGCGCCAGCAGTTATAACAGGAACACTGAAGCTTTCTTT
CASSYNRNTEAFF
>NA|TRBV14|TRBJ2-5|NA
TGTGCCAGCAGCCAAGATAGTGGGGCAGGGGCGTTTTTGGAGACCCAGTACTTC
CASSQDSGAGAFLETQYF
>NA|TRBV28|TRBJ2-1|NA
TGTGCCAGCAGTTTACCTTTCCAGAATGAGCAGTTCTTC
CASSLPFQNEQFF
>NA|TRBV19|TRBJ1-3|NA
TGTGCCAGTAGTATAGTAGGGGCCGGAAACACCATATATTTT
CASSIVGAGNTIYF
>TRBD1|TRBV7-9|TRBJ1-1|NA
TGTGCCAGCAGCTTATCAAGGACAGGCGGGACTGAAGCTTTCTTT
CASSLSRTGGTEAFF
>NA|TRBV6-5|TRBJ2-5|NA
TGTGCCAGCGCAGTTCAAGAGACCCAGTACTTC
CASAVQETQYF
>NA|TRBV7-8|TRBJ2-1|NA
TGTGCCAGCAGCTTAGGGACGGCCAACAATGAGCAGTTCTTC
CASSLGTANNEQFF
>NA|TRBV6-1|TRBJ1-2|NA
TGTGCCAGCAGTGAGGACAGAGCTTACTATGGCTACACCTTC
CASSEDRAYYGYTF
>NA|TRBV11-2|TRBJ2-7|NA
TGTGCCAGCAGCTTGTCCGGGAGAAGCTCCTACGAGCAGTACTTC
CASSLSGRSSYEQYF
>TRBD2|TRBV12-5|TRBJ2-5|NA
TGTGCTAGTGGTACCGGACTAGCGGGCTCCCAGTACTTC
CASGTGLAGSQYF
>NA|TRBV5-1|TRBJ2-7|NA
TGCGCCAGCAGCTTGGTGCGCAGGGGAGTCGACGAGCAGTACTTC
CASSLVRRGVDEQYF
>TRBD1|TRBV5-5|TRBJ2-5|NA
TGTGCCAGCAGCGAGAGGACAGGGGGCAAAGAGACCCAGTACTTC
CASSERTGGKETQYF
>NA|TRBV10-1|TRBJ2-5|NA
TGCGCCAGCAGTGATGGGGGAGCGGGTGAGACCCAGTACTTC
CASSDGGAGETQYF
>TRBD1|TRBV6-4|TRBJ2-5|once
TGTGCCAGCAGTGTGGCCCCAGGGGGGACCCAGTACTTC
CASSVAPGGTQYF
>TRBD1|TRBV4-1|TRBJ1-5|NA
TGCGCCAGCAGCCAAGACCCCACAGGGGGGAGCAATCAGCCCCAGCATTTT
CASSQDPTGGSNQPQHF
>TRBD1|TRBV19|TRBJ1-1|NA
TGTGCCAGTAGTAGAGGGACAGGGGCGGATGAAGCTTTCTTT
CASSRGTGADEAFF
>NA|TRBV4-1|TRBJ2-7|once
TGCGCCAGCAGCCCCTTGACTGGAAGTTACGAGCAGTACTTC
CASSPLTGSYEQYF
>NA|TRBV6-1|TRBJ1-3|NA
TGTGCCAGCAGTACAGGGAATGGAAACACCATATATTTT
CASSTGNGNTIYF
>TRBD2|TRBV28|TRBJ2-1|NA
TGTGCCAGCACTCGAATCGGGACTAGCGGATACAATGAGCAGTTCTTC
CASTRIGTSGYNEQFF
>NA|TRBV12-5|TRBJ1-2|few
TGTGCTAGTGGTTCCACTCCTCCCCGGACAGCTCCACTCTCACACGTCTATGGCTACACCTTC
CASGSTPPRTAPLSHVYGYTF
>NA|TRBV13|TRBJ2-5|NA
TGTGCCAGCAGCCATGGAGAAGGGTGGAAGAGGGTGGAGACCCAGTACTTC
CASSHGEGWKRVETQYF
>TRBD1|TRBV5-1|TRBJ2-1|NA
TGCGCCAGCAGCCCACTGACAGGGGACAATGAGCAGTTCTTC
CASSPLTGDNEQFF
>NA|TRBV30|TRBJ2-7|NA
TGTGCCTGGTCTGCCTCCTACGAGCAGTACTTC
CAWSASYEQYF
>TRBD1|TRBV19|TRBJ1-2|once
TGTGCCAGTAGTCCCCAGACAGGGACCTATGGCTACACCTTC
CASSPQTGTYGYTF
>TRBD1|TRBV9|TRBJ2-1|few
TGTGCCAGCAGCGTAGCCCTCGGGACAGGTAACAATGAGCAGTTCTTC
CASSVALGTGNNEQFF
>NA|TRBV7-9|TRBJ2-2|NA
TGTGCCAGCAGAAATACTAGCTCGGGGGAGCTGTTTTTT
CASRNTSSGELFF
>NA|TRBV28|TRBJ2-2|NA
TGTGCCAGCAGCCCGGGACCACTTAACACCGGGGAGCTGTTTTTT
CASSPGPLNTGELFF
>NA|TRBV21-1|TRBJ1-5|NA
TGTGCCAGCAGTCAAAGAGGGACAGGGAATCAGCCCCAGCATTTT
CASSQRGTGNQPQHF
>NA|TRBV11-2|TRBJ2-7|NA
TGTGCCAGCAGCCAGGGCAACTCCTACGAGCAGTACTTC
CASSQGNSYEQYF
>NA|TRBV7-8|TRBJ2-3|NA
TGTGCCAGCAGCTTAAGGGGAGGAGTGTCCCGGGATAACACAGATACGCAGTATTTT
CASSLRGGVSRDNTDTQYF
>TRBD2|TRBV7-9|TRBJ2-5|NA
TGTGCCAGCAGCTTAGAAATAGCGGGAGGAGGTGAGACCCAGTACTTC
CASSLEIAGGGETQYF
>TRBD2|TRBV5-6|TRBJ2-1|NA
TGTGCCAGCAGCTTATGGGGTAGCGGGAGTGATGAGCAGTTCTTC
CASSLWGSGSDEQFF
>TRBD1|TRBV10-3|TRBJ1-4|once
TGTGCCATCAGCCCGGGACAGGGGAATGAAAAACTGTTTTTT
CAISPGQGNEKLFF
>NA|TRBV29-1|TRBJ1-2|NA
TGCAGCGTTGAAGGCCAGGGGATAGCGAATAACTATGGCTACACCTTC
CSVEGQGIANNYGYTF
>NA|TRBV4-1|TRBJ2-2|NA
TGCGCCAGCAGCCCCTGGGACGGGGAAGGGATCGAGCTGTTTTTT
CASSPWDGEGIELFF
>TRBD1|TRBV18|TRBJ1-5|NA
TGTGCCAGCTCCCCCTTCGAGACAGGGGGGGATCAGCCCCAGCATTTT
CASSPFETGGDQPQHF
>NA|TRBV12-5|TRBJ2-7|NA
TGTGCTAGTGGTTTAGCTCTCCTCCCGGGGGTGGGGCGGGCCCTGAGCTCCTACGAGCAGTACTTC
CASGLALLPGVGRALSSYEQYF
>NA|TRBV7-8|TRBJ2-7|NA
TGTGCCAGCAGCACACAAACCTTACAGGGGAGGTACGAGCAGTACTTC
CASSTQTLQGRYEQYF
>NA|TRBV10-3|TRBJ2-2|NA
TGTGCCATCAGTGAGCCGGGAGTCGCCGGGGAGCTGTTTTTT
CAISEPGVAGELFF
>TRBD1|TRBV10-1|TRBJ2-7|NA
TGCGCCAGCAGCTACAGCCGGGACAGGGGGTCCTACGAGCAGTACTTC
CASSYSRDRGSYEQYF
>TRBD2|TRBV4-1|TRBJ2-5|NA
TGCGCCAGCAGCCAACGGACTAGCGGGACCGAGACCCAGTACTTC
CASSQRTSGTETQYF